This is a list of T cell receptor beta chains from one sample in a study of cytomegalovirus exposure and HLA in healthy donors. Data came from immunoSEQ multiplex PCR; TCRdb stores just in-frame clones and leaves some out. The data hold about 140,000 clones, with more than 75% observed a single time. The specimen sequenced was PBMCs. Receptors originate from a man aged 18 to 29 in good health and CMV-seropositive. Both conserved end residues are part of each CDR3. Each record gives: J gene, V gene, D gene, clone size, CDR3 DNA, CDR3 protein. The D gene is left open where the match is weak. Not every row has a clone size; where given, it reads once, few, many or a size class.

TRBJ2-7 TRBV19 NA NA TGTGCCACCCAGACTAGTGTGGGAGTTTACGAGCAGTACTTC CATQTSVGVYEQYF
TRBJ2-3 TRBV2 NA NA TGTGCCAGCGCGGTTAGGGAGACCGATACGCAGTATTTT CASAVRETDTQYF
TRBJ1-2 TRBV2 TRBD1 NA TGTGCCAGCAGTGAAGTGGCAGGGGGGAGTTATGGCTACACCTTC CASSEVAGGSYGYTF
TRBJ1-4 TRBV6-6 NA NA TGTGCCAGCAGTCAGGAAAGGAACCGAGCAAAACTGTTTTTT CASSQERNRAKLFF
TRBJ2-1 TRBV2 NA NA TGTGCCAGCAGTGAGCAATACTACTCCTACAATGAGCAGTTCTTC CASSEQYYSYNEQFF
TRBJ2-7 TRBV28 TRBD1 NA TGTGCCAGCAGTTACAGGGGGCAATACGAGCAGTACTTC CASSYRGQYEQYF
TRBJ1-5 TRBV23-1 TRBD1 NA TGCGCCAGCAGTCAATCACAGAGGGGGCCCCAGCCCCAGCATTTT CASSQSQRGPQPQHF
TRBJ1-2 TRBV15 NA NA TGTGCCACCAGCGAATTTACAGAGCCCAACTATGGCTACACCTTC CATSEFTEPNYGYTF
TRBJ1-2 TRBV7-3 NA NA TGTGCCAGCAGCTTAGCCCCAGGGGCTGGCTACACCTTC CASSLAPGAGYTF
TRBJ2-1 TRBV25-1 TRBD1 many TGTGCCAGCAGTGGATACCTAAGACAGGGAAGCTCCTACAATGAGCAGTTCTTC CASSGYLRQGSSYNEQFF
TRBJ1-5 TRBV7-9 NA NA TGTGCCAGCAGCTTAGGGGGAGGCAATCAGCCCCAGCATTTT CASSLGGGNQPQHF
TRBJ2-7 TRBV7-7 TRBD2 NA TGTGCTAGCAGCCCCGGACTAGCGGGGCCCTACGAGCAGTACTTC CASSPGLAGPYEQYF
TRBJ2-5 TRBV19 TRBD2 few TGTGCCAGTAGTAACCAGCGGGACCGTCTCCAAGAGACCCAGTACTTC CASSNQRDRLQETQYF
TRBJ2-2 TRBV6-1 NA NA TGTGCCAGCACGACCCCAGCCGCGGTTACCGGGGAGCTGTTTTTT CASTTPAAVTGELFF
TRBJ1-5 TRBV6-5 NA once TGTGCCAGCAGTCCCCTACCCGAGGCTACCCAGCCCCAGCATTTT CASSPLPEATQPQHF
TRBJ2-1 TRBV6-5 TRBD1 NA TGTGCCAGCAGTCCCGGGACAGGGGGCCGCAATGAGCAGTTCTTC CASSPGTGGRNEQFF
TRBJ2-3 TRBV10-3 TRBD2 NA TGTGCCATCAGTGAGTCAAGGACTAGCGGGATGGCAGATACGCAGTATTTT CAISESRTSGMADTQYF
TRBJ2-1 TRBV6-1 NA once TGTGCCAGCAGTGAAGTACTAATCCAGGGAAGTGAGCAGTTCTTC CASSEVLIQGSEQFF
TRBJ2-5 TRBV28 NA NA TGTGCCAGCAGTAGCGGAGAGACCCAGTACTTC CASSSGETQYF
TRBJ1-1 TRBV7-9 NA NA TGTGCCAGCAGCTTCACAGGTAACACTGAAGCTTTCTTT CASSFTGNTEAFF
TRBJ1-1 TRBV28 NA NA TGTGCCAGCAGTTTTCGCTACCAGACAGAAGCTTTCTTT CASSFRYQTEAFF
TRBJ1-5 TRBV6-5 TRBD1 NA TGTGCCAGCAGTAAGGGACAGGGAAGCAATCAGCCCCAGCATTTT CASSKGQGSNQPQHF
TRBJ1-2 TRBV5-1 NA NA TGCGCCAGCAGCTTGGAGGTGTCTAGCTATGGCTACACCTTC CASSLEVSSYGYTF
TRBJ2-7 TRBV14 NA NA TGTGCCAGCACCCCGGGCAGGGGCTCGGGTTCCGAGCAGTACTTC CASTPGRGSGSEQYF
TRBJ2-7 TRBV7-6 TRBD2 once TGTGCCAGCAGTTCGGGAGGGCTTAGAGTGGCCGAGCAGTACTTC CASSSGGLRVAEQYF
TRBJ2-7 TRBV5-1 NA NA TGCGCCAGCAGCTTGGATAGGGCGGGCCGAACCTACGAGCAGTACTTC CASSLDRAGRTYEQYF
TRBJ1-1 TRBV10-1 NA NA TGCGCCAGCAGTGAGACTAAGAGTACTGAAGCTTTCTTT CASSETKSTEAFF
TRBJ2-1 TRBV18 TRBD2 NA TGTGCCAGCTCACCCGGGACTAGCGGGAGCTCCTACAATGAGCAGTTCTTC CASSPGTSGSSYNEQFF
TRBJ1-4 TRBV14 TRBD1 NA TGTGCCAGCAGCCAAACAGGGGGAGATGAAAAACTGTTTTTT CASSQTGGDEKLFF
TRBJ2-1 TRBV7-3 NA few TGTGCCAGCAGCCCCGAACGCCCATGGGCGGGGATCAATGAGCAGTTCTTC CASSPERPWAGINEQFF
TRBJ2-7 TRBV9 NA NA TGTGCCAGCAGCGTAGTTGGAGGCGACTCCTACGAGCAGTACTTC CASSVVGGDSYEQYF
TRBJ2-1 TRBV5-1 NA NA TGCGCCAGCAGCTTGTCGGGCAATGAGCAGTTCTTC CASSLSGNEQFF
TRBJ2-7 TRBV7-3 TRBD1 NA TGTGCCAGCAGGTCGGGACAGTTTCCCTACGAGCAGTACTTC CASRSGQFPYEQYF
TRBJ1-1 TRBV28 NA NA TGTGCCAGCAACCTAGTCGGGGTTGAAACTGAAGCTTTCTTT CASNLVGVETEAFF
TRBJ2-7 TRBV29-1 NA NA TGCAGCGTTGATCGAGGGTACGAGCAGTACTTC CSVDRGYEQYF
TRBJ2-1 TRBV6-5 TRBD1 NA TGTGCCAGCAGTTACGGACAGGTCTCCTACAATGAGCAGTTCTTC CASSYGQVSYNEQFF
TRBJ1-1 TRBV18 NA NA TGTGCCAGCTCACCACCTATCGGTGGGCAAACTGAAGCTTTCTTT CASSPPIGGQTEAFF
TRBJ2-6 TRBV19 TRBD2 NA TGTGCCAGTAGTAGCGGGAGGGGCTCTGGGGCCAACGTCCTGACTTTC CASSSGRGSGANVLTF